The clone carrying this T cell receptor (beta chain) came up many times. Its antigen is unknown. Those patients with uncontrolled infection, other autoimmune disease, pregnancy or lactation were excluded. Diagnostic assessment was based on clinical symptoms, serum thyroxine and TRAb, thyroid ultrasound and orbital computed tomography. This record comes from a study of T cells in Graves' hyperthyroidism and ophthalmopathy. Germline values: CDR1 SQVTM, CDR2 ANQGSEA. V was clipped by 5 bases and J by 0 bases; unmatched bases: 3. The CDR3 contains 14 residues. Template material for amplifying TCR beta CDR3 regions consisted of RNA transcripts. The TCR CDR3 first-round RT-PCR relied on the HTBI primer set. TCRdb fed the multiplex PCR reads into MiXCR, producing one record per CDR3 protein. There are about 690,000 distinct CDR3 sequences in the sample; 15% to 20% occur only once, and roughly 15% lies in the top ten.

Findings of the study overall: Separation of ophthalmopathy from stable hyperthyroidism was achieved by a 13 V-J model.

This clonotype was sampled from a man aged 45-60 years with Graves' hyperthyroidism. The V gene is TRBV29-1, the J gene TRBJ2-7; 11 positions match TRBD2. The sample taken for sequencing was blood. This CDR3 reads CSVTSGSISYEQYF. The CDR3 DNA is TGCAGCGTTACTAGCGGGAGCATCTCCTACGAGCAGTACTTC.